This T cell receptor (beta chain) was retrieved from a study of T cell responses to AZD1222 COVID-19 vaccine. Study-wide results and limits: Repertoires were collected only later (after the peak T cell response had occurred). The study reported that nearly half of spike-specific TCRs target unmutated variant regions. Mostly white British, mostly female donors; authors suggested clonal diversity may be underestimated.

This clone was detected only a few times. Its antigen is not known. This table comes from immunoSEQ multiplex PCR, and its TCRdb copy is limited to in-frame clones, with some not included. The table shows 84,000 or so clones, with 90% occurring only once. The ends lost 5 bases at V and 3 bases at J; junction bases unmatched: 8. Germline V gives CDR1 PRHDT, CDR2 FYEKMQ (reference sequence). This CDR3 spans 15 amino acids. The gene calls are TRBV13 and TRBJ1-2; TRBD1 matches 8 bases. This sequence was found in an adult who received the AZD1222 COVID-19 vaccine. The source was peripheral blood, collected 28 days after the second AZD1222 dose. In DNA, the CDR3 is TGTGCCAGCAGCGAGTCCCACAGGGGGTACTATGGCTACACCTTC. Protein sequence: CASSESHRGYYGYTF.